The clone carrying this T cell receptor beta chain was seen only once. Its antigen is unknown. The template used for profiling TCR beta VDJ and CDR3 was genomic DNA. TCRdb ran MiXCR on the reads and lists one entry per CDR3 protein. The sample lists over 45,000 distinct CDR3 sequences; roughly 69% were seen once. The CDR3 runs to 12 residues. V was clipped by 5 bases and J by 7 bases, with 11 bases between them. This specimen belongs to a study of CD8+CD57+ T cells in acquired aplastic anemia. On the study more broadly: Isolated CD4+ and CD8+ cells, once sorted, yielded DNA averaging roughly 3.4 ug. There were 9.5 million to 13 million reads, on average, for CD4+ cells from healthy donors. Study findings and constraints: Patients and controls turned out to have roughly 30 CD8+ CDR3 sequences in common. Patient and control CD8+ Simpson's diversity was not significantly different.

The clonotype comes from a human donor in good health, serving as a control. V gene TRBV12-3 or TRBV12-4 combines with J gene TRBJ1-2, with D unclear. Sequencing was done on a sample of sorted CD4+, CD8+, or CD8+CD57+ T cells (not recorded which) from PBMCs. In nucleotides, the CDR3 is TGTGCCAGCAGTACCTACTCCGGTGGCTACACCTTC. As protein: CASSTYSGGYTF.